These T cell receptor beta chains were read from a single sample in a study of shared clonotypes between healthy human individuals. Measured with immunoSEQ multiplex PCR; TCRdb has only the in-frame clones, and not every one. This table holds 1.6 million or so clones, over 95% found once. Source material: naive CD4+ T cells sorted from blood. The receptors were gathered from a man aged 25-45 years in good health. CDR3s leave out the opening cysteine and the closing phenylalanine or tryptophan. Rows may omit the clone size; those that give it use once, few, many or a size class.

abundance	j_gene	len	v_gene	CDR3aa
once	TRBJ2-1	15	TRBV7-8	ASTLRVSGRTYNEQF
NA	TRBJ2-6	15	TRBV14	ASMGLAGAAGANVLT
NA	TRBJ2-5	9	TRBV11-2	ASSPRETQY
NA	TRBJ2-1	11	TRBV15	ATSRGSYNEQF
NA	TRBJ2-7	14	TRBV21-1	ASRKAGLEGSYEQY
NA	TRBJ2-3	11	TRBV19	ASSKTGVDTQY
NA	TRBJ2-7	13	TRBV27	ASRTGTPSSYEQY
NA	TRBJ2-7	14	TRBV7-9	ASSLAVGLLNHEQY
NA	TRBJ2-2	13	TRBV11-2	ASSSLAGGVGELF
NA	TRBJ2-7	13	TRBV5-1	ASRSRGTGIYEQY
few	TRBJ2-1	8	TRBV28	ASGAGEQF
NA	TRBJ2-3	8	TRBV6-6	ASSGYTQY
NA	TRBJ2-1	13	TRBV7-9	ASSPRGGKHNEQF
NA	TRBJ1-2	11	TRBV16	ASSRWDRADYT
once	TRBJ2-2	8	TRBV28	ASRAGELF
NA	TRBJ1-2	13	TRBV5-5	ASSPGTVLNYGYT
NA	TRBJ2-2	13	TRBV9	ASSEGQGYTGELF
NA	TRBJ2-1	18	TRBV19	ASSAIGTSGRAKFNNEQF
NA	TRBJ2-3	10	TRBV7-3	ASSSSAGTQY